The 13 T cell receptor beta chains below were found in one sample sequenced in a study of shared clonotypes between healthy human individuals. The table came from immunoSEQ multiplex PCR; TCRdb's copy has only in-frame clones and leaves some out. Altogether more than 2 million clones are present, approximately 95% being singletons, with the ten largest covering 0.13%. The sequencing input was naive CD4+ T cells sorted from blood. Regarding subset: CD45RA+ positively selected. These receptors were taken from a man between 18 and 35 years old in good health.

This clone was counted a single time. The V call is TRBV27, the J call TRBJ2-5; D is possibly TRBD1 or TRBD2 (6 bases each). The CDR3 runs 15 residues. V lost 0 bases and J 4 bases, leaving 12 bases between the germline ends. Germline V lookup: CDR1 MNHEY, CDR2 SMNVEV (reference sequence). The CDR3 is CASSLSPRGPETQYF. In DNA, the CDR3 is TGTGCCAGCAGTTTATCGCCTCGGGGGCCAGAGACCCAGTACTTC.

The chain carries TRBV7-2 and TRBJ2-3; no reliable D call. Germline CDR1 SGHTA, CDR2 FQGNSA. There are 14 residues in the CDR3. V lost 6 bases, J lost 0 bases, and 10 bases lay in between. DNA for the CDR3: TGTGCCAGCAGTCCGTGGGCTAGCACAGATACGCAGTATTTT. Translation: CASSPWASTDTQYF.

This sequence joins TRBV29-1 and TRBJ2-1; a possible D gene is TRBD1 (6 bases). Germline V lookup: CDR1 SQVTM, CDR2 ANQGSEA. Trimming cost V 7 bases and J 8 bases, with 12 bases left between them. The CDR3 is 11 residues long. The CDR3 sequence: CSGLEGDEQFF. As DNA, the CDR3 is TGCAGCGGACTTGAGGGGGATGAGCAGTTCTTC.

About this clone itself: Distinct nucleotide sequences in the sample also encode this CDR3. The chain links TRBV18 to TRBJ2-7, with 12 positions matching TRBD2. This CDR3 is built from 15 residues. CDR1 KGHSH and CDR2 LQKENI come from the germline V gene. V shed 3 bases, J shed 1 base, and the junction held 1 base outside the gene matches. DNA of the CDR3: TGTGCCAGCTCACCCGGACTAGCGGGGTCCTACGAGCAGTACTTC. It yields the protein CASSPGLAGSYEQYF.

The chain links TRBV10-2 to TRBJ2-5; TRBD1 is a possible D gene (6 bases). The CDR3 has 13 residues. Germline V gene lookup returns CDR1 WSHSY and CDR2 SAAADI. V lost 4 bases, J lost 0 bases, and 6 bases lay in between. This CDR3 reads CASSGQDQETQYF. The CDR3 DNA is TGCGCCAGCAGTGGACAGGACCAAGAGACCCAGTACTTC.

V usage is TRBV5-1 and J usage is TRBJ2-7, with 7 bases that match TRBD1. Trimming cost V 4 bases and J 0 bases; bases outside gene matches: 7. The CDR3 is made up of 15 amino acids. Germline V gives CDR1 SGHRS, CDR2 YFSETQ. As DNA, the CDR3 is TGCGCCAGCAGCACTGGGGACAGATCCTCCTACGAGCAGTACTTC. It codes for CASSTGDRSSYEQYF.

This chain connects TRBV2 to TRBJ2-7, with 8 bases aligning to TRBD1. Germline CDR1 is SNHLY and CDR2 is FYNNEI. The CDR3 is made up of 12 amino acids. V lost 7 bases and J lost 5; bases outside the gene matches: 4. Written as DNA, the CDR3 is TGTGCCAGCATGGGACAGGTGAACGAGCAGTACTTC. It is translated as CASMGQVNEQYF.

The chain uses TRBV7-2 and TRBJ2-7; D unresolved. The germline V gene has CDR1 SGHTA and CDR2 FQGNSA. Trimming took off 5 bases at V and 8 bases at J, with 13 bases between the two ends. The CDR3 is 12 amino acids. CDR3 coding DNA: TGTGCCAGCAGCATGGACCGACCCAAGCAGTACTTC. It specifies CASSMDRPKQYF.

This chain uses TRBV6-1 with TRBJ1-2, with D maybe TRBD1 (5 bases). V was pared by 5 bases and J by 5 bases, with 9 bases between. The CDR3 length is 12 residues. Germline values: CDR1 MNHNS, CDR2 SASEGT. CDR3 residues: CASSQGRYGYTF. CDR3 sequence (DNA): TGTGCCAGCAGTCAGGGACGGTATGGCTACACCTTC.

The genes are TRBV30 and TRBJ2-7; D uncertain. The CDR3 is 14 residues long. Germline values: CDR1 GTSNPN, CDR2 SVGIG (reference sequence). V was trimmed by 0 bases and J by 2 bases, leaving 11 bases between them. The DNA for the CDR3 is TGTGCCTGGAGTGTATCGCTGGGTCCCTACGAGCAGTACTTC. Its translation: CAWSVSLGPYEQYF.

The chain couples TRBV7-2 to TRBJ2-7, with TRBD2 matching 8 bases. The CDR3 sequence is 13 residues long. Germline trimming cut 4 bases from V and 7 bases from J; bases unmatched to any gene: 6. The germline V gene has CDR1 SGHTA and CDR2 FQGNSA. The CDR3 nucleotides are TGTGCCAGCAGCTCGGGACTAGGGTCGGAGCAGTACTTC. This codes for CASSSGLGSEQYF. The whole variable domain, remainder taken from reference TRBV7-2 and TRBJ2-7, is GAGVSQSPSNKVTEKGKDVELRCDPISGHTALYWYRQSLGQGLEFLIYFQGNSAPDKSGLPSDRFSAERTGGSVSTLTIQRTQQEDSAVYLCASSSGLGSEQYFGPGTRLTVT.

The rearrangement uses TRBV7-9 and TRBJ2-5; 8 bases align to TRBD2. J lost 5 bases, V lost 5 bases, and 4 bases had no gene match. Germline V gives CDR1 SEHNR, CDR2 FQNEAQ (reference sequence). The CDR3 sequence is 13 residues long. The CDR3, as DNA: TGTGCCAGCAGCGGACTAGCAAGTGAGACCCAGTACTTC. It codes for CASSGLASETQYF.

Concerning this clone: This sample includes further DNA sequences coding for the same CDR3. V and J are TRBV30 and TRBJ2-2; D not certain. Germline lookup yields CDR1 GTSNPN and CDR2 SVGIG (reference sequence). The V and J ends lost 2 bases and 2 bases respectively, with 3 bases between them. The CDR3 is made up of 12 amino acids. The CDR3 nucleotides read TGTGCCTGGAGTCTCAACACCGGGGAGCTGTTTTTT. It is translated as CAWSLNTGELFF.